The present T cell receptor beta chain was sequenced within a study of blood T cell repertoires in COVID-19. The wider study: From the United States, Italy and Spain came samples of acute and convalescent COVID-19. In each case, the material was cDNA or gDNA derived from T cells, B-cell-depleted T cells, or PBMCs.

The Seattle patients, enrolled during active infection, were followed longitudinally. The V segment lost 5 bases and the J segment 4 bases; nucleotides outside the gene matches: 3. CDR1 and CDR2 (germline): SGHTA, FQGNSA. This CDR3 has 13 residues. In the original analysis: Amplifying reference gene primers gave estimates of nucleated cell counts. Sequenced by immunoSEQ multiplex PCR; TCRdb stores in-frame clones only, minus some. The D gene and trimming were derived from the DNA, and the V and J assignments and clone size from that table. The table records some 230,000 clones, about 85% of them present only once.

The specimen was peripheral blood. The sequence was collected from a woman aged 45-65 years with COVID-19, enrolled during active disease. The chain links TRBV7-2 to TRBJ1-1; 8 bases are a match to TRBD1. The CDR3 spells CASSVGTGTEAFF. In DNA, the CDR3 is TGTGCCAGCAGCGTCGGGACAGGCACTGAAGCTTTCTTT. The entire variable domain, with the rest obtained from reference TRBV7-2 and TRBJ1-1, is as follows: GAGVSQSPSNKVTEKGKDVELRCDPISGHTALYWYRQSLGQGLEFLIYFQGNSAPDKSGLPSDRFSAERTGGSVSTLTIQRTQQEDSAVYLCASSVGTGTEAFFGQGTRLTVV.